This paragraph reports one T cell receptor (beta chain). The germline V gene has CDR1 SGHTA and CDR2 FQGNSA. The CDR3 contains 17 residues. V lost 5 bases, J lost 1 base, and 5 bases stayed unmatched. This sample stems from a study of cytomegalovirus exposure and HLA in healthy donors. Nominal health characterized the donors when sampled, though unrecorded immune exposures were likely. PCR amplification relied on 60 Vbeta primers (plus 13 Jbeta primers). Assay used: immunoSEQ multiplex PCR; TCRdb lists only in-frame clones, some missing. The data contain 150,000 or so clones, approximately 78% of them singletons.

This TCR was sampled from a male donor in good health and CMV-seropositive. This sequence joins TRBV7-2 and TRBJ2-6, with 10 bases that match TRBD1. Sequenced sample: PBMCs. The CDR3 is CASSPDRGLSGANVLTF. As DNA, the CDR3 is TGTGCCAGCAGCCCTGACAGGGGGCTATCTGGGGCCAACGTCCTGACTTTC.